Listed below are T cell receptor beta chains from one sample, sequenced in a study of T cell repertoires in cytomegalovirus infection. TCRdb independently ran MiXCR on the reads; one entry per CDR3 protein. The sample includes nearly 550,000 distinct CDR3 sequences, approximately 15% seen only once; the top ten take about 24%. The source material was CD8+ T cells from PBMCs. These receptors came from a human donor in good health (CMV status not recorded). Some clones in this sample may be carry-over from other donors' samples. The CDR3 runs from the conserved cysteine through the conserved F or W. The D gene is left open where the match is weak. A clone size is listed for some rows: how often the clone was seen (once, few, many), or a class if it is expanded.

TRBJ2-1 TRBD2 TRBV6-1 few TGTGCCAGCAGTCTTCTCCCGCAGCGGGAGAGGGATGAGCAGTTCTTC CASSLLPQRERDEQFF
TRBJ2-7 TRBD1 TRBV27 few TGTGCCAGCAGCGACCGGGACAGGGGTTACGAGCAGTACTTC CASSDRDRGYEQYF
TRBJ2-4 . TRBV20-1 few TGCAGTGCTAGGGGTAGACGCACAACCAAAAACATTCAGTACTTC CSARGRRTTKNIQYF
TRBJ2-2 . TRBV30 few TGTGCCTGGACAGCCGGCGGGGAGCTGTTTTTT CAWTAGGELFF
TRBJ2-3 . TRBV11-1 many TGTGCCAGCAGCTTACGGGGACGAGGGGATACGCAGTATTTT CASSLRGRGDTQYF
TRBJ1-2 . TRBV29-1 few TGCAGCGTAAACAGGCTTTCCGGCGGGTATGGCTACACCTTC CSVNRLSGGYGYTF
TRBJ2-1 . TRBV4-2 . TGTGCCAGCAGCCAAGATCCGGGACCCCCGCCTACGAATGAGCAGTTCTTC CASSQDPGPPPTNEQFF
TRBJ2-7 . TRBV9 few TGTGCCAGCGGAGGACAGCACGAGCAGTACTTC CASGGQHEQYF
TRBJ1-1 . TRBV20-1 few TGCAGTGCCGAAGCACAGGGAGAGTTGAACACTGAAGCTTTCTTT CSAEAQGELNTEAFF
TRBJ1-1 TRBD1 TRBV7-9 few TGTGCCAGCAGCTTTACAGGGGGCGCGGACACTGAAGCTTTCTTT CASSFTGGADTEAFF
TRBJ1-1 TRBD1 TRBV2 many TGTGCCAGCAGTGAAGGTTTAGGGGGCGCGGGGAACACTGAAGCTTTCTTT CASSEGLGGAGNTEAFF
TRBJ2-3 . TRBV27 many TGTGCCAGCAGTTTATCAAAGGGCTACACAGATACGCAGTATTTT CASSLSKGYTDTQYF
TRBJ2-5 TRBD1 TRBV6-5 . TGTGCCAGCAGTAGCCCCAACGGACAGGAAGAGACCCAGTACTTC CASSSPNGQEETQYF
TRBJ2-6 . TRBV12-5 many TGTGCTAGTGGTTTGATCCAGGGTTCTGGGGCCAACGTCCTGACTTTC CASGLIQGSGANVLTF
TRBJ1-2 . TRBV13 . TGTGCCAGCAGCTACTCAACCATCGGGGATGGCTACACCTTC CASSYSTIGDGYTF
TRBJ2-7 TRBD2 TRBV11-2 few TGTGCCAGCAGCTTAGATAGACTAGCGGGAAGAGGAAAGCAGTACTTC CASSLDRLAGRGKQYF
TRBJ1-3 . TRBV5-6 . TGTGCCAGCAGCCCGGACGGGGCTGGAAACACCATATATTTT CASSPDGAGNTIYF
TRBJ2-3 . TRBV6-5 many TGTGCCAGCAACAAACGTAGCGTTGGAGATACGCAGTATTTT CASNKRSVGDTQYF
TRBJ2-1 . TRBV7-6 many TGTGCCAGCAGCCAAAGGAGGGGAAGTGGAATATACAATGAGCAGTTCTTC CASSQRRGSGIYNEQFF
TRBJ2-7 TRBD1 TRBV7-8 many TGTGCCAGCAGCTCACCCCGGGACAGGGGGCAATACGAGCAGTACTTC CASSSPRDRGQYEQYF
TRBJ2-7 . TRBV27 few TGTGCCAGCACCCCGGGGAAGGGCGTTCAGTACGAGCAGTACTTC CASTPGKGVQYEQYF
TRBJ2-5 . TRBV13 few TGTGCCAGCAGCTTCAGGGTGAGGAGCCAAGAGACCCAGTACTTC CASSFRVRSQETQYF
TRBJ1-5 . TRBV27 . TGTGCCAGCAACCTGGGGAGGGGCCGCGAAGTGATATGTGAGCCCCAGCATTTT CASNLGRGREVICEPQHF
TRBJ2-1 . TRBV4-1 few TGCGCCAGCAGCCAAGAATTTTCGGGGGAGCCCCTCTACAATGAGCAGTTCTTC CASSQEFSGEPLYNEQFF
TRBJ1-2 . TRBV4-1 many TGCGCCAGCAGCCAAGAGTACCTTTATGGCTACACCTTC CASSQEYLYGYTF
TRBJ1-5 . TRBV7-9 many TGTGCCAGCAGCCGTACGGACAGTGTAAATCAGCCCCAGCATTTT CASSRTDSVNQPQHF
TRBJ2-2 TRBD1 TRBV7-9 . TGTGCCAGCAGCCCGAGGACAGGGCACACCGGGGAGCTGTTTTTT CASSPRTGHTGELFF
TRBJ2-1 TRBD2 TRBV15 . TGTGCCACCAGCGGAAGGGGGACTAGCGGGAGGGGATTCGACAATGAGCAGTTCTTC CATSGRGTSGRGFDNEQFF
TRBJ2-3 TRBD2 TRBV7-9 . TGTGCCAGCAGCTTAGAGGCGACTAGCCCCGGGGATACGCAGTATTTT CASSLEATSPGDTQYF
TRBJ2-7 . TRBV7-9 many TGTGCCAGCAGCTTAGTAAGCGGCAGGACATTCTCCTACGAGCAGTACTTC CASSLVSGRTFSYEQYF
TRBJ2-1 TRBD1 TRBV11-2 once TGTGCCAGCAGCCCCCAGGGGGTAAATGAGCAGTTCTTC CASSPQGVNEQFF
TRBJ2-1 TRBD2 TRBV28 many TGTGCCAGCAGTTTAGCTTTTCGTCAGGTTTCGGGAGGGCCCTACAATGAGCAGTTCTTC CASSLAFRQVSGGPYNEQFF
TRBJ2-3 TRBD2 TRBV7-3 many TGTGCCAGCAGCCCCTTAAGCGGGGGCACAGATACGCAGTATTTT CASSPLSGGTDTQYF
TRBJ2-5 TRBD2 TRBV6-1 few TGTGCCAGCAGGATAGCGGGAGGGGGAGAGACCCAGTACTTC CASRIAGGGETQYF
TRBJ1-2 . TRBV27 . TGTGCCAGCAGTCCGGGACAACCCCTCTCTGGCTACACCTTC CASSPGQPLSGYTF
TRBJ1-5 TRBD1 TRBV5-5 few TGTGCCAGCAGCCCCCGGACAGGGTACAATCAGCCCCAGCATTTT CASSPRTGYNQPQHF
TRBJ1-1 . TRBV9 few TGTGCCAGCAGCCCTTGGGAGATGAATGGAGCTTTCTTT CASSPWEMNGAFF
TRBJ2-1 TRBD2 TRBV19 few TGTGCCAGTAGTTCTCCGGGACTAGGTCGATTTAATGAGCAGTTCTTC CASSSPGLGRFNEQFF
TRBJ2-3 . TRBV5-5 . TGTGCCAGCAGCTCTACTTATGCGACATACACAGATACGCAGTATTTT CASSSTYATYTDTQYF
TRBJ2-3 TRBD2 TRBV9 . TGTGCCAGCAGCGTAGGAAAGCGGCGGGGGGGCGCTACAGATACGCAGTATTTT CASSVGKRRGGATDTQYF
TRBJ1-2 . TRBV5-6 . TGTGCCAGCAGCCTGGCTACCACCGACCATGGCTACACCTTC CASSLATTDHGYTF
TRBJ2-1 TRBD1 TRBV4-2 . TGTGCCAGCAGCCAGGGGGTGGGACAGGGGCCCTACAATGAGCAGTTCTTC CASSQGVGQGPYNEQFF
TRBJ1-2 . TRBV6-1 few TGTGCCAGCAGTTATCGTGTGGGGGCTAACGACTATGGCTACACCTTC CASSYRVGANDYGYTF
TRBJ1-2 . TRBV12-3/TRBV12-4 many TGTGCCAGCAGTTTTGGGGCGGGGCCAAACTATGGCTACACCTTC CASSFGAGPNYGYTF
TRBJ2-1 . TRBV27 . TGTGCCAGCAGCAGCCGGACAGTGGAGTTCTTC CASSSRTVEFF
TRBJ2-5 . TRBV10-1 . TGCGCCAGCAGTGAGTCGTCGGGTGGAGCAGAGACCCAGTACTTC CASSESSGGAETQYF
TRBJ2-7 . TRBV3-1 few TGTGCCAGCAGCCTGGGCCGATCAGGGCGCGAGCAGTACTTC CASSLGRSGREQYF
TRBJ2-7 TRBD1 TRBV19 many TGTGCCAGTAGTATTTGGGGGACAGGGGACTACGAGCAGTACTTC CASSIWGTGDYEQYF
TRBJ1-1 . TRBV19 many TGTGCCAGTAGTATGAGCCCACAGGGCCTGAACACTGAAGCTTTCTTT CASSMSPQGLNTEAFF
TRBJ2-3 . TRBV5-6 few TGTGCCAGCAGCCCAGCAGATACGCAGTATTTT CASSPADTQYF
TRBJ2-3 . TRBV9 . TGTGCCAGCAGCGATTCGGGCAGCACAGATACGCAGTATTTT CASSDSGSTDTQYF
TRBJ1-6 . TRBV7-9 many TGTGCCAGCAGCTTAGAGAAGGGGCACAATTCACCCCTCCACTTT CASSLEKGHNSPLHF
TRBJ2-1 TRBD2 TRBV4-1 few TGCGCCAGCAGCCAAGATAGCGGGGAGGGTCTTCCTGAGCAGTTCTTC CASSQDSGEGLPEQFF
TRBJ1-5 . TRBV6-5 few TGTGCCAGCAGTTACTCGATGAATCAGCCCCAGCATTTT CASSYSMNQPQHF